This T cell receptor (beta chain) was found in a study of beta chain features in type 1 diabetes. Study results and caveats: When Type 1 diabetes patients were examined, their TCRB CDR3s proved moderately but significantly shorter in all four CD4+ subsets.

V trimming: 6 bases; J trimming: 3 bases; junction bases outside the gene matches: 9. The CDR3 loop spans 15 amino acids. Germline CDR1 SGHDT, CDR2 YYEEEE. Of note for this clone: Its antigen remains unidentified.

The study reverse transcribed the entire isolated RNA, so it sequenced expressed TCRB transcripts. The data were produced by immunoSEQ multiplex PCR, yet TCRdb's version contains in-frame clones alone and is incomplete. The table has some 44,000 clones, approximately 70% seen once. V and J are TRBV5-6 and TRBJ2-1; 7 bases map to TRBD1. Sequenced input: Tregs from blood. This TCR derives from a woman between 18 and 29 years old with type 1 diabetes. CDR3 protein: CASMNADRFYNEQFF. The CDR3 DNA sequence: TGTGCCAGCATGAACGCGGACAGGTTCTACAATGAGCAGTTCTTC.